A selection of T cell receptor beta chains follows, all from one sample in a study of blood T cell repertoires in COVID-19. Clones were sequenced by immunoSEQ multiplex PCR, and TCRdb holds only the in-frame ones, with some missing. This table holds more than 65,000 clones, 80% found once. The sequenced material came from peripheral blood. All receptors come from a man aged 55-75 years with active or convalescent COVID-19. Both conserved end residues are part of each CDR3. A D gene is named only where the DNA matches it firmly. For some rows the clone size is stated as once, few or many, or as a class when expanded; others skip it.

v_gene: TRBV5-4; abundance: -; d_gene: -; j_gene: TRBJ1-2; CDR3aa: CASSLDTVSGYTF; CDR3nt: TGTGCCAGCAGCCTTGACACCGTCAGTGGCTACACCTTC
v_gene: TRBV4-1; abundance: -; d_gene: TRBD1; j_gene: TRBJ1-6; CDR3aa: CASSHAPDRAKSYNSPLHF; CDR3nt: TGCGCCAGCAGCCATGCCCCGGACAGGGCTAAGTCCTATAATTCACCCCTCCACTTT
v_gene: TRBV30; abundance: -; d_gene: TRBD1; j_gene: TRBJ1-2; CDR3aa: CAWTRDRGKCTF; CDR3nt: TGTGCCTGGACCCGGGACAGGGGAAAGTGCACCTTC
v_gene: TRBV19; abundance: once; d_gene: -; j_gene: TRBJ2-2; CDR3aa: CASGGGGVSTGELFF; CDR3nt: TGTGCCAGTGGGGGAGGTGGGGTTTCCACCGGGGAGCTGTTTTTT
v_gene: TRBV9; abundance: -; d_gene: -; j_gene: TRBJ1-1; CDR3aa: CASSVAGHLNTEAFF; CDR3nt: TGTGCCAGCAGCGTAGCGGGACATCTGAACACTGAAGCTTTCTTT
v_gene: TRBV5-1; abundance: few; d_gene: -; j_gene: TRBJ1-1; CDR3aa: CASSLIGQGTEAFF; CDR3nt: TGCGCCAGCAGCTTAATAGGGCAGGGCACTGAAGCTTTCTTT
v_gene: TRBV4-3; abundance: -; d_gene: TRBD2; j_gene: TRBJ2-3; CDR3aa: CASSQDGASGGLVADTQYF; CDR3nt: TGCGCCAGCAGCCAAGATGGGGCTAGCGGGGGGTTAGTAGCAGATACGCAGTATTTT
v_gene: TRBV5-1; abundance: many; d_gene: -; j_gene: TRBJ2-2; CDR3aa: CASSDRIDGELFF; CDR3nt: TGCGCCAGCTCAGACAGGATCGACGGGGAGCTGTTTTTT
v_gene: TRBV6-2/TRBV6-3; abundance: -; d_gene: TRBD2; j_gene: TRBJ2-5; CDR3aa: CASSLGLAGGQETQYF; CDR3nt: TGTGCCAGCAGCCTAGGACTAGCGGGGGGCCAAGAGACCCAGTACTTC
v_gene: TRBV6-2/TRBV6-3; abundance: -; d_gene: TRBD2; j_gene: TRBJ2-1; CDR3aa: CASSQSGGPNEQFF; CDR3nt: TGTGCCAGCAGCCAAAGCGGGGGGCCGAATGAGCAGTTCTTC
v_gene: TRBV6-5; abundance: -; d_gene: TRBD1; j_gene: TRBJ2-5; CDR3aa: CASSHGTGETQYF; CDR3nt: TGTGCCAGCAGTCACGGGACAGGGGAGACCCAGTACTTC